This T cell receptor beta chain was documented in a study of CD8 T cells in ankylosing spondylitis. Study conclusions and caveats: Disease-linked clones bore a CD8+ phenotype, appearing relatively rarely in peripheral blood. The study identified a TCR beta motif of eight highly homologous variants that appeared characteristic of ankylosing spondylitis blood. Disease-linked clones reportedly concentrated significantly in matched ankylosing spondylitis synovial fluid.

Germline lookup yields CDR1 SGHKS and CDR2 YYEKEE (reference sequence). There are 16 residues in the CDR3. V gave up 4 bases and J gave up 0 bases, with 14 bases separating them. With molecular barcodes, quantitative 5'-RACE was used to make the TCR beta libraries. TCRdb recomputed calls from the 5' RACE reads with MiXCR, one row per CDR3 protein. The sample includes approximately 92,000 distinct CDR3 sequences, 8.8% of them seen just once. Comments on this clonotype: Its target is not known.

The sample was blood, either unsorted or a sorted T cell fraction (not recorded which). The chain joins TRBV5-5 to TRBJ2-1; TRBD2 might be the D (7 bases). The clonotype was recovered from a male donor with ankylosing spondylitis or in good health (not recorded which). The CDR3 spells CASSGGASNSYNEQFF. CDR3 nucleotide sequence: TGTGCCAGCAGCGGGGGGGCTTCTAACTCCTACAATGAGCAGTTCTTC.